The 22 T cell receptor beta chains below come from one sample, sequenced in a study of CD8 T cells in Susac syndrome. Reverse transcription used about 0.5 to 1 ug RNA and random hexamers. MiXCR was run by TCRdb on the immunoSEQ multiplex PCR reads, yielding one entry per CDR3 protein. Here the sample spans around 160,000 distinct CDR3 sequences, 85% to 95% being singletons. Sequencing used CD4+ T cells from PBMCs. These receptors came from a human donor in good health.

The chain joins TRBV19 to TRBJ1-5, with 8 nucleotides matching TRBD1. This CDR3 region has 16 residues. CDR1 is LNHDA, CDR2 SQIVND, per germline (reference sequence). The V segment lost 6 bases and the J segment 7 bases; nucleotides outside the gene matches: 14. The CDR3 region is CASRAGGPAGKQPQHF. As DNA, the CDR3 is TGTGCCAGTAGGGCAGGGGGCCCAGCCGGTAAGCAGCCCCAGCATTTT.

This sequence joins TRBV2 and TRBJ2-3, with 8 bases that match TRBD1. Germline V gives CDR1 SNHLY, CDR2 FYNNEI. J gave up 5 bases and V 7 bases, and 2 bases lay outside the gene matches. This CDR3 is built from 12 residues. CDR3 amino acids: CASTTGGDTQYF. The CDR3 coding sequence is TGTGCCAGCACTACAGGGGGAGATACGCAGTATTTT.

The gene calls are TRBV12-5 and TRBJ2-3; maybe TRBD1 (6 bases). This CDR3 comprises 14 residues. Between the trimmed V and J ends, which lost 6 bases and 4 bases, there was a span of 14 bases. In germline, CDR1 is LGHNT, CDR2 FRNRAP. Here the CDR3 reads CASGFGQSSDTQYF. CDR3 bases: TGTGCTAGTGGGTTTGGACAGTCCTCAGATACGCAGTATTTT. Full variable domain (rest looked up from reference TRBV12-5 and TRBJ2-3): DARVTQTPRHKVTEMGQEVTMRCQPILGHNTVFWYRQTMMQGLELLAYFRNRAPLDDSGMPKDRFSAEMPDATLATLKIQPSEPRDSAVYFCASGFGQSSDTQYFGPGTRLTVL.

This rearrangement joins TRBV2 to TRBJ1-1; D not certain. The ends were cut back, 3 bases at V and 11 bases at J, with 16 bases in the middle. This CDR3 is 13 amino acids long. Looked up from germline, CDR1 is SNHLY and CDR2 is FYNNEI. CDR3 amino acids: CASSDQSPAEAFF. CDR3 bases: TGTGCCAGCAGTGATCAGTCTCCCGCGGAGGCTTTCTTT.

The CDR3 region is CASSAASGGAREQYF. The CDR3 DNA follows: TGTGCCAGCAGCGCCGCTAGCGGGGGGGCCCGGGAGCAGTACTTC. V is TRBV7-3 and J is TRBJ2-7, with 12 positions matching TRBD2. Germline trimming cut 5 bases from V and 7 bases from J; bases unmatched to any gene: 9. The CDR3 spans 15 residues. CDR1 is SGHTA and CDR2 is FQGTGA in the germline V gene.

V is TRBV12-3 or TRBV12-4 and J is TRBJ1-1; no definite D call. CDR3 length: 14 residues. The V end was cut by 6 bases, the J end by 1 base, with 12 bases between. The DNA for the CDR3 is TGTGCCAGCAGGGATGGGTTGGGGAACACTGAAGCTTTCTTT. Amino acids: CASRDGLGNTEAFF.

The CDR3, as DNA: TGCAGCGTTGCGGGACAACCTCAAGAGACCCAGTACTTC. It encodes CSVAGQPQETQYF. The rearrangement uses TRBV29-1 and TRBJ2-5; possible D gene TRBD1, 6 bases. There are 13 residues in the CDR3. V lost 4 bases and J lost 2, with 11 bases in between. Germline V gives CDR1 SQVTM, CDR2 ANQGSEA.

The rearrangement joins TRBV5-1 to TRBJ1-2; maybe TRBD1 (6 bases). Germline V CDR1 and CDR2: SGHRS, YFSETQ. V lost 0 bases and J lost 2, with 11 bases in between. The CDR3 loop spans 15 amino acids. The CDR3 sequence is CASSLEGTSNYGYTF. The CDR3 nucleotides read TGCGCCAGCAGCTTGGAGGGGACATCCAACTATGGCTACACCTTC.

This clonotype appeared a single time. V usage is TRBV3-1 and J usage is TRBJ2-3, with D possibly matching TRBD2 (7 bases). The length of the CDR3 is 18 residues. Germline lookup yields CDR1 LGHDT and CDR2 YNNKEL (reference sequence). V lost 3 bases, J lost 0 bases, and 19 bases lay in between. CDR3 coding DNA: TGTGCCAGCAGCCAGGCAGGGGCGGGGGTCTCTAGCACAGATACGCAGTATTTT. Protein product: CASSQAGAGVSSTDTQYF.

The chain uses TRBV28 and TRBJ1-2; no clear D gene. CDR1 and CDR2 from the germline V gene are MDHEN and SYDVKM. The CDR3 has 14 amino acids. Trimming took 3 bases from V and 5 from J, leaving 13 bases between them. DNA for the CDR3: TGTGCCAGCAGTTTTTGGGTCTTACCATATGGCTACACCTTC. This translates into CASSFWVLPYGYTF.

The CDR3 DNA reads TGTGCCAGCAGCTTGGGACATACTAGCAATCAGCCCCAGCATTTT. This codes for CASSLGHTSNQPQHF. This chain connects TRBV5-6 to TRBJ1-5; D gene unclear. The V and J ends lost 0 bases and 0 bases respectively, with 7 bases between them. The CDR3 extends over 15 amino acids. Germline V gene lookup returns CDR1 SGHDT and CDR2 YYEEEE.

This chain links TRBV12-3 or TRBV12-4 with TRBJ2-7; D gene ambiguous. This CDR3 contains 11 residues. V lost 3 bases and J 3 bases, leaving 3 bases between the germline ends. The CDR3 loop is CASSFYYEQYF. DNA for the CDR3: TGTGCCAGCAGTTTTTACTACGAGCAGTACTTC.

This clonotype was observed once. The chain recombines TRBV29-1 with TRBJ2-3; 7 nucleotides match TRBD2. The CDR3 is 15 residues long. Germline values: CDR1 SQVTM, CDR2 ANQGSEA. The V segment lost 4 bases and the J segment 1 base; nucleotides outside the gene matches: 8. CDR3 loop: CSVAPGLLGTDTQYF. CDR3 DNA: TGCAGCGTTGCACCGGGACTACTTGGCACAGATACGCAGTATTTT.

CDR3 sequence (DNA): TGCGCCAGCAGCCAGGGACAGGGCGAGGTGAACACTGAAGCTTTCTTT. Translated: CASSQGQGEVNTEAFF. The rearrangement uses TRBV4-1 and TRBJ1-1, with TRBD1 matching over 9 bases. The CDR3 runs to 16 residues. V trimming: 3 bases; J trimming: 0 bases; junction bases outside the gene matches: 5. Germline loops: CDR1 MGHRA, CDR2 YSYEKL.

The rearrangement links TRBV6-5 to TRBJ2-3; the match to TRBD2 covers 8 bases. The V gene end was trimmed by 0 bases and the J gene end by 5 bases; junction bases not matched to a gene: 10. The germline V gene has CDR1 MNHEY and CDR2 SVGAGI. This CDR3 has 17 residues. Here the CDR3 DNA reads TGTGCCAGCAGTTACTCGCAAAGCGGGGGAATAATAGATACGCAGTATTTT. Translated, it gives CASSYSQSGGIIDTQYF.

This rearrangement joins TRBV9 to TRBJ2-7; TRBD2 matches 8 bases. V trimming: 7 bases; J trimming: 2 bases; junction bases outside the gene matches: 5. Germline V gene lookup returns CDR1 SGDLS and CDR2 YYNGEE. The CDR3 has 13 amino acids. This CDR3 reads CASGAGDPYEQYF. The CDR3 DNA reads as TGTGCCAGCGGAGCGGGGGACCCCTACGAGCAGTACTTC.

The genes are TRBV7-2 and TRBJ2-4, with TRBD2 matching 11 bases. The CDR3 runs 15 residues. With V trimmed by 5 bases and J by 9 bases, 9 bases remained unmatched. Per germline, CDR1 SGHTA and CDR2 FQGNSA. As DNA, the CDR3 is TGTGCCAGCAGCCCTATAGCGGGGGGGCTGGGCATTCAGTACTTC. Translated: CASSPIAGGLGIQYF.

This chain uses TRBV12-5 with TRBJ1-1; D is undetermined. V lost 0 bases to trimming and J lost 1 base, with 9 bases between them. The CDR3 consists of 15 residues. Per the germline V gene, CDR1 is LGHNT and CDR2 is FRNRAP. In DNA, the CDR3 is TGTGCTAGTGGTTTGGTACGTCCCCCGAACACTGAAGCTTTCTTT. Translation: CASGLVRPPNTEAFF.

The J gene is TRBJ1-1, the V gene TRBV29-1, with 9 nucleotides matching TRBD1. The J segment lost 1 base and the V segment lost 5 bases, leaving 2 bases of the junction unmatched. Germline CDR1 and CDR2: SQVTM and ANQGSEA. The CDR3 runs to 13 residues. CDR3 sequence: CSVQGQGNTEAFF. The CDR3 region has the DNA TGCAGCGTTCAGGGACAGGGGAACACTGAAGCTTTCTTT.

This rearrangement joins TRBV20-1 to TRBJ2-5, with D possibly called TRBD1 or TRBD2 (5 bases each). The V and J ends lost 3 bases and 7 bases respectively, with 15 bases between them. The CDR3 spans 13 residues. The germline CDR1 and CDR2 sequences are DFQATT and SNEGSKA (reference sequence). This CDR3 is CSASSADGGTQYF. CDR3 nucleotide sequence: TGCAGTGCTAGTTCGGCAGATGGGGGGACCCAGTACTTC.

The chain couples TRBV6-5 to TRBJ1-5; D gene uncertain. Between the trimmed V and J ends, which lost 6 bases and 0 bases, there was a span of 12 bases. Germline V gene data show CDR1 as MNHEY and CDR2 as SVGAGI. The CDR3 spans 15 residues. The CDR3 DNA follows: TGTGCCAGCAGCCGATCACCCTATAGCAATCAGCCCCAGCATTTT. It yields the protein CASSRSPYSNQPQHF.

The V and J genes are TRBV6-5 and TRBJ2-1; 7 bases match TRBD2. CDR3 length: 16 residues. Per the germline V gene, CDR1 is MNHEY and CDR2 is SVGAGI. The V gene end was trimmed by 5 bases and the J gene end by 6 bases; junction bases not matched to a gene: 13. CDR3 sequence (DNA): TGTGCCAGCAGTACTCTTCTAGCGGCCAACATCAATGAGCAGTTCTTC. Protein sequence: CASSTLLAANINEQFF.